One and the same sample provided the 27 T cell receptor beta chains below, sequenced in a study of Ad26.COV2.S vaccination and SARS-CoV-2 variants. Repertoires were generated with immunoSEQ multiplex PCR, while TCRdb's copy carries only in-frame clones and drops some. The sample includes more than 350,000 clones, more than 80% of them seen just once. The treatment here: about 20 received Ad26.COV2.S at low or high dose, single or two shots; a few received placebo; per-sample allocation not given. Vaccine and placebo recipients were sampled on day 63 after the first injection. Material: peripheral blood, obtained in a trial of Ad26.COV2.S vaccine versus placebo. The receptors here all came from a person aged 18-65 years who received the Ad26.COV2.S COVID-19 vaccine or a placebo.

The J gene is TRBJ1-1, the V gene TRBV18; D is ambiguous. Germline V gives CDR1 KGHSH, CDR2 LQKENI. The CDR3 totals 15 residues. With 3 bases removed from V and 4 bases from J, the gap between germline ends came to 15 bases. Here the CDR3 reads CASSPRARVGTEAFF. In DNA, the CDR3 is TGTGCCAGCTCACCGCGCGCGCGGGTGGGCACTGAAGCTTTCTTT.

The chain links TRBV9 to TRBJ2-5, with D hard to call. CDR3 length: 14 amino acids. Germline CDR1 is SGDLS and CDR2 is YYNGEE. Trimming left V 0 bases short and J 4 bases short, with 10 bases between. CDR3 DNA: TGTGCCAGCAGCGTAGAGGGCCTTACAGAGACCCAGTACTTC. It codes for CASSVEGLTETQYF.

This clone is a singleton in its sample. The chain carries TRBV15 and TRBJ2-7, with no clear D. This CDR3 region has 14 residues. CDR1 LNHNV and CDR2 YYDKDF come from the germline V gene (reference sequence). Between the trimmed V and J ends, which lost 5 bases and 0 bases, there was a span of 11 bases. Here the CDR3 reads CATSPLKDSYEQYF. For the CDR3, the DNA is TGTGCCACCAGCCCCCTTAAAGACTCCTACGAGCAGTACTTC. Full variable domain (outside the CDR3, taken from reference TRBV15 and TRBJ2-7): DAMVIQNPRYQVTQFGKPVTLSCSQTLNHNVMYWYQQKSSQAPKLLFHYYDKDFNNEADTPDNFQSRRPNTSFCFLDIRSPGLGDTAMYLCATSPLKDSYEQYFGPGTRLTVT.

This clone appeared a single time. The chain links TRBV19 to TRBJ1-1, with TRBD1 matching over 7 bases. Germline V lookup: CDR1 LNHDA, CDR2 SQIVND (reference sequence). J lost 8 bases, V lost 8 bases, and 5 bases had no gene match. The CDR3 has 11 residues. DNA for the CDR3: TGTGCCAGTCTACAGGGGTTCGAAGCTTTCTTT. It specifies CASLQGFEAFF.

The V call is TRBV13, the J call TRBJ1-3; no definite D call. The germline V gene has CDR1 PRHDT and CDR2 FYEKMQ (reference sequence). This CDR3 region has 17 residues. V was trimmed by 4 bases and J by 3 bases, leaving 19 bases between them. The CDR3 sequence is CASSSKPLTGDGNTIYF. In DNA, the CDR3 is TGTGCCAGCAGCTCAAAGCCCCTGACCGGCGATGGAAACACCATATATTTT.

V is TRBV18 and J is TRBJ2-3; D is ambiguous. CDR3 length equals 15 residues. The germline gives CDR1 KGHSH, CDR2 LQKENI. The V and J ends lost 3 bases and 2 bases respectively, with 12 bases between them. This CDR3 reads CASSPARPVTDTQYF. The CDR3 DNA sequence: TGTGCCAGCTCACCGGCCCGGCCGGTCACAGATACGCAGTATTTT.

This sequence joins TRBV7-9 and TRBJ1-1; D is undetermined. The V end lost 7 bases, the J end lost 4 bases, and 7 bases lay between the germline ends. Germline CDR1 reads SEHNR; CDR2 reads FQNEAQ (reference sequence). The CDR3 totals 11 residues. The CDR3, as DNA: TGTGCCAGCAACCCAGGCACTGAAGCTTTCTTT. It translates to CASNPGTEAFF.

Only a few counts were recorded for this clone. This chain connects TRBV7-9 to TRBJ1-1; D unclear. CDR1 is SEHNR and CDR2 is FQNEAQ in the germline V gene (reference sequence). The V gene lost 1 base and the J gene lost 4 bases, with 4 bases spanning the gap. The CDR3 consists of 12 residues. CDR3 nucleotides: TGTGCCAGCAGCTTAGATGGCACTGAAGCTTTCTTT. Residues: CASSLDGTEAFF.

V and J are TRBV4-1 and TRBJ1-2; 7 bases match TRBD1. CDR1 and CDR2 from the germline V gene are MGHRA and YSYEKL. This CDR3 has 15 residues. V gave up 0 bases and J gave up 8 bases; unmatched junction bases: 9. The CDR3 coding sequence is TGCGCCAGCAGCCAAGACAGGCAGGGGGAGAGCGGCTACACCTTC. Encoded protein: CASSQDRQGESGYTF.

The DNA for the CDR3 is TGTGCCAGCAGCCCCGAGGGCGGGGTTGCCTACGAGCAGTACTTC. Its translation is CASSPEGGVAYEQYF. The genes are TRBV7-2 and TRBJ2-7; perhaps TRBD2 as D (6 bases). The CDR3 extends over 15 amino acids. Between the trimmed V and J ends, which lost 5 bases and 2 bases, there was a span of 16 bases. From germline, CDR1 is SGHTA and CDR2 FQGNSA.

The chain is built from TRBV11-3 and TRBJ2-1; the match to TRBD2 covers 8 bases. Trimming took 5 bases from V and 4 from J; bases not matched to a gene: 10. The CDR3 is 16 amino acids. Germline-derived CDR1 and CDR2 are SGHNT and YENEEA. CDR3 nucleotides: TGTGCCAGCAGCGCCCGGTGGGGACTAGGGTACAATGAGCAGTTCTTC. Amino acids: CASSARWGLGYNEQFF.

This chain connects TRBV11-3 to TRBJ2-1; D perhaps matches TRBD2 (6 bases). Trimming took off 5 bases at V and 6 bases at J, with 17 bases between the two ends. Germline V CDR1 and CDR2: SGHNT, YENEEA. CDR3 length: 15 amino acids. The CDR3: CASSLGTYPSNEQFF. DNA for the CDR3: TGTGCCAGCAGCCTCGGGACTTACCCCTCCAATGAGCAGTTCTTC.

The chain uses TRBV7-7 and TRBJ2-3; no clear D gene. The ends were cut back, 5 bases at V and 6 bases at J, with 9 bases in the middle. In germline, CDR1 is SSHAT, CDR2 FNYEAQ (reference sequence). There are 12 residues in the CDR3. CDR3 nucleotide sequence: TGTGCCAGCAGCGAAGGTGGGGATACGCAGTATTTT. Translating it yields CASSEGGDTQYF.

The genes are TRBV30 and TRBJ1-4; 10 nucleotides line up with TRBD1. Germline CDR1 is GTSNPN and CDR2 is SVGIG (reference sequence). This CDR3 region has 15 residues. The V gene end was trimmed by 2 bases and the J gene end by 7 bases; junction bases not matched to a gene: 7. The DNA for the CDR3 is TGTGCCTGGAGTACGGGGACAGGGGTAGGTGAAAAACTGTTTTTT. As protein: CAWSTGTGVGEKLFF.

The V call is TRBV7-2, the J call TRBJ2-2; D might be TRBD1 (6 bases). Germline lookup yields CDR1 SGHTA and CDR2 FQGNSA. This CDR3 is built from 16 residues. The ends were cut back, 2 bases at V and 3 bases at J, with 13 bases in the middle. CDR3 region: CASSLWVGGDTGELFF. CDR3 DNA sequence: TGTGCCAGCAGCTTATGGGTAGGGGGAGACACCGGGGAGCTGTTTTTT.

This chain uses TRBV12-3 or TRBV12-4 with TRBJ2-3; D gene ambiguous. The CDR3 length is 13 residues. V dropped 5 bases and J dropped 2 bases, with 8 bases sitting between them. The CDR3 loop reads CASSIGTTDTQYF. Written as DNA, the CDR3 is TGTGCCAGCAGTATCGGAACCACAGATACGCAGTATTTT.

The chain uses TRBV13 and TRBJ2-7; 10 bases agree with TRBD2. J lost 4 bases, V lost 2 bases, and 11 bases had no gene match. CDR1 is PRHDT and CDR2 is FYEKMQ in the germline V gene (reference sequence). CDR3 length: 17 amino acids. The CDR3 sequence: CASSLWASGSRRYEQYF. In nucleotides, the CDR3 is TGTGCCAGCAGCTTATGGGCTAGCGGGAGTCGTCGGTACGAGCAGTACTTC.

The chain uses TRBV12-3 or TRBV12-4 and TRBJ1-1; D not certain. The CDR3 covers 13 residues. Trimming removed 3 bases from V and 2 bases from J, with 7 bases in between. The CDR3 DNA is TGTGCCAGCAGTTTTTGGGGAAACACTGAAGCTTTCTTT. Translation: CASSFWGNTEAFF.

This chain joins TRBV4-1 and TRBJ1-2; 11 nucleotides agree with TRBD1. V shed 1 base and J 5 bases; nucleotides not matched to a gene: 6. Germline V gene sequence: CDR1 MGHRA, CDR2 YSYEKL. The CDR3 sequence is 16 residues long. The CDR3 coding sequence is TGCGCCAGCAGCCAAGGCCCCGGACAGGGGGCGTATGGCTACACCTTC. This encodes CASSQGPGQGAYGYTF.

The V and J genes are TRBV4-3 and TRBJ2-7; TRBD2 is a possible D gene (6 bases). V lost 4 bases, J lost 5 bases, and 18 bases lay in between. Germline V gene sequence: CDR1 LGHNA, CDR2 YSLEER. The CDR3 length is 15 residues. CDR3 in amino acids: CASSPLAGTPHEQYF. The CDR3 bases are TGCGCCAGCAGCCCACTAGCCGGGACTCCCCACGAGCAGTACTTC.

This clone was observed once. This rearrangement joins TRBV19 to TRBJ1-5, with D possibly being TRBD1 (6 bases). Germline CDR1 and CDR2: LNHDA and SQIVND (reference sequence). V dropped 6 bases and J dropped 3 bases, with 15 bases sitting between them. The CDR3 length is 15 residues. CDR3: CASSRTGQPNQPQHF. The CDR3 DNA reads TGTGCCAGTAGCCGTACCGGACAGCCCAATCAGCCCCAGCATTTT.

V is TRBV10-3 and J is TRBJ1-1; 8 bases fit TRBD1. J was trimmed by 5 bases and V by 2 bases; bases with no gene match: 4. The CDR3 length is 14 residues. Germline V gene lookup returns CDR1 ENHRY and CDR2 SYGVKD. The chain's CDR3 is CAISEHRGETEAFF. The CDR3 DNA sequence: TGTGCCATCAGTGAGCACAGGGGGGAAACTGAAGCTTTCTTT.

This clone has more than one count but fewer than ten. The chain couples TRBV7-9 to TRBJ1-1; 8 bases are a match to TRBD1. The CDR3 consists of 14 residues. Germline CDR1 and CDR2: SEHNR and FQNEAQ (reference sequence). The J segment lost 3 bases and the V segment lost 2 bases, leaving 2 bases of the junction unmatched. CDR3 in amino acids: CASSLLQGDTEAFF. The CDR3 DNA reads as TGTGCCAGCAGCTTATTACAGGGGGACACTGAAGCTTTCTTT.

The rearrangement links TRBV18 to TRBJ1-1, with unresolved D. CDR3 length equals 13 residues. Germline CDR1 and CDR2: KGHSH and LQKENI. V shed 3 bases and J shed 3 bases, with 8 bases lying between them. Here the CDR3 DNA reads TGTGCCAGCTCACCGATGGAACACACTGAAGCTTTCTTT. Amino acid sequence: CASSPMEHTEAFF.

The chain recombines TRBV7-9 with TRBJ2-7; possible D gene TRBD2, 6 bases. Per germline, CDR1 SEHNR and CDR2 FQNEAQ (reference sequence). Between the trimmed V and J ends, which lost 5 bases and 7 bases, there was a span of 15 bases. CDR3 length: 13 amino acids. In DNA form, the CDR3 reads TGTGCCAGCAGCCGTCTTTCGGGAGTTGAGCAGTACTTC. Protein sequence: CASSRLSGVEQYF.

CDR3 coding DNA: TGTGCCAGCAGTTATAAAGGGGTTCAAGAGACCCAGTACTTC. As protein: CASSYKGVQETQYF. The chain couples TRBV6-5 to TRBJ2-5; TRBD1 might be the D (5 bases). Germline CDR1 is MNHEY and CDR2 is SVGAGI. This CDR3 is 14 amino acids long. V was shortened by 3 bases and J by 2 bases, with 10 bases between the two germline ends.

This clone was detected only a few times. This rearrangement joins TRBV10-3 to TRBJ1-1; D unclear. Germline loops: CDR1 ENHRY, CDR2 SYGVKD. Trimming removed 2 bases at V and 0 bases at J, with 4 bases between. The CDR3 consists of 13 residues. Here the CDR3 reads CAISETVNTEAFF. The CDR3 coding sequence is TGTGCCATCAGTGAGACGGTGAACACTGAAGCTTTCTTT.